Following are 27 T cell receptor beta chains from one sample sequenced in a study of cytomegalovirus exposure and HLA in healthy donors. Using immunoSEQ multiplex PCR, the repertoire was profiled, and TCRdb retains in-frame clones only, with some absent. The data show about 120,000 clones, 89% seen once. What was sequenced was PBMCs. The origin of the receptors is a woman between 18 and 29 years old in good health and CMV-seronegative.

The V gene is TRBV7-8, the J gene TRBJ2-7; a possible D gene is TRBD2 (6 bases). This CDR3 contains 17 residues. Germline-derived CDR1 and CDR2 are SGHVS and FQNEAQ. V was trimmed by 2 bases and J by 3 bases, leaving 20 bases between them. The DNA of the CDR3 is TGTGCCAGCAGCTTAACGCCCCGTTCTAGCGCGATCTACGAGCAGTACTTC. It is translated as CASSLTPRSSAIYEQYF.

V and J are TRBV2 and TRBJ2-3; D uncertain. This CDR3 region has 14 residues. Germline CDR1 reads SNHLY; CDR2 reads FYNNEI. With 7 bases removed from V and 2 bases from J, the gap between germline ends came to 13 bases. The CDR3 reads CASTARMITDTQYF. The CDR3 coding sequence is TGTGCCAGCACGGCGCGGATGATCACAGATACGCAGTATTTT.

The J gene is TRBJ1-6, the V gene TRBV28; TRBD1 is a possible D gene (5 bases). Germline V gene data show CDR1 as MDHEN and CDR2 as SYDVKM. The CDR3 consists of 15 residues. V lost 2 bases and J 4 bases, leaving 9 bases between the germline ends. This chain's CDR3 is CASSLSAGYNSPLHF. Here the CDR3 DNA reads TGTGCCAGCAGTTTAAGTGCAGGGTATAATTCACCCCTCCACTTT.

The V gene is TRBV7-9, the J gene TRBJ2-1; D gene ambiguous. V was clipped by 4 bases and J by 13 bases, with 8 bases between them. Germline V CDR1 and CDR2: SEHNR, FQNEAQ (reference sequence). The CDR3 consists of 10 residues. The CDR3 DNA is TGTGCCAGCAGCTCCTATACTCAGTTCTTC. It codes for CASSSYTQFF.

The chain links TRBV5-1 to TRBJ2-5, with unresolved D. Germline V gene data show CDR1 as SGHRS and CDR2 as YFSETQ. V was trimmed by 2 bases and J by 4 bases, leaving 6 bases between them. The CDR3 contains 12 residues. The CDR3: CASSFPGETQYF. The CDR3 nucleotides are TGCGCCAGCAGCTTCCCCGGAGAGACCCAGTACTTC.

This clone was detected once. V is TRBV2 and J is TRBJ2-3; 8 bases line up with TRBD2. The V gene end was trimmed by 6 bases and the J gene end by 2 bases; junction bases not matched to a gene: 10. This CDR3 is built from 16 residues. Germline V gene data show CDR1 as SNHLY and CDR2 as FYNNEI. CDR3 region: CASRGRRGGSTDTQYF. The CDR3 nucleotides read TGTGCCAGCAGAGGGAGACGGGGGGGCTCCACAGATACGCAGTATTTT.

V and J are TRBV15 and TRBJ2-5; TRBD1 might be the D (5 bases). Trimming left V 2 bases short and J 5 bases short, with 15 bases between. The CDR3 loop spans 15 amino acids. Germline-derived CDR1 and CDR2 are LNHNV and YYDKDF (reference sequence). The chain's CDR3 is CATSRLGQSEETQYF. In nucleotides, the CDR3 is TGTGCCACCAGCAGACTCGGACAATCAGAGGAGACCCAGTACTTC.

V usage is TRBV5-1 and J usage is TRBJ2-5; a possible D gene is TRBD2 (6 bases). This CDR3 is built from 15 residues. Trimming removed 5 bases from V and 9 bases from J, with 23 bases in between. The V gene's germline CDR1 is SGHRS and CDR2 YFSETQ. The CDR3 sequence is CASSTGGTAVGPQYF. CDR3 coding DNA: TGCGCCAGCAGTACAGGTGGGACTGCTGTAGGGCCCCAGTACTTC.

V usage is TRBV28 and J usage is TRBJ2-4; a possible D gene is TRBD1 (6 bases). Trimming stripped 1 base from V and 8 bases from J, with 9 bases between. Per germline, CDR1 MDHEN and CDR2 SYDVKM. The CDR3 is 13 residues long. The CDR3 loop reads CASSLSGVDIQYF. For the CDR3, the DNA is TGTGCCAGCAGTTTATCAGGGGTGGACATTCAGTACTTC. Full variable domain (missing parts from reference TRBV28 and TRBJ2-4): DVKVTQSSRYLVKRTGEKVFLECVQDMDHENMFWYRQDPGLGLRLIYFSYDVKMKEKGDIPEGYSVSREKKERFSLILESASTNQTSMYLCASSLSGVDIQYFGAGTRLSVL.

J is TRBJ2-7 and V is TRBV27, with 7 bases identical to TRBD1. This CDR3 is 14 amino acids long. V shed 0 bases, J shed 4 bases, and the junction held 3 bases outside the gene matches. The germline CDR1 and CDR2 sequences are MNHEY and SMNVEV (reference sequence). CDR3 bases: TGTGCCAGCAGTTTATCGTCACAGGGGTACGAGCAGTACGTC. It codes for CASSLSSQGYEQYV.

The genes are TRBV30 and TRBJ1-5; maybe TRBD1 (5 bases). Trimming cost V 2 bases and J 5 bases, with 10 bases left between them. Germline CDR1 GTSNPN, CDR2 SVGIG (reference sequence). The CDR3 is made up of 13 amino acids. The CDR3 DNA is TGTGCCTGGAGTCAGGGATGGCATCAGCCCCAGCATTTT. It yields the protein CAWSQGWHQPQHF.

The J gene is TRBJ1-5, the V gene TRBV7-8; the match to TRBD1 covers 9 bases. Per the germline V gene, CDR1 is SGHVS and CDR2 is FQNEAQ. This CDR3 is built from 15 residues. The V and J ends lost 7 bases and 5 bases, in that order; junction bases with no gene match: 9. CDR3 DNA sequence: TGTGCCAGCACCCAGGACAGGGGCTGGGATCAGCCCCAGCATTTT. Protein sequence: CASTQDRGWDQPQHF. Full variable domain (outside the CDR3, taken from reference TRBV7-8 and TRBJ1-5): GAGVSQSPRYKVAKRGQDVALRCDPISGHVSLFWYQQALGQGPEFLTYFQNEAQLDKSGLPSDRFFAERPEGSVSTLKIQRTQQEDSAVYLCASTQDRGWDQPQHFGDGTRLSIL.

J is TRBJ1-4 and V is TRBV28; 10 bases align to TRBD1. Germline assignment: CDR1 MDHEN and CDR2 SYDVKM. V trimming: 4 bases; J trimming: 7 bases; junction bases outside the gene matches: 12. CDR3 size: 17 residues. The CDR3: CASSSGTGVLGGEKLFF. The CDR3 DNA sequence: TGTGCCAGCAGTTCCGGGACAGGGGTCTTAGGGGGTGAAAAACTGTTTTTT.

V and J are TRBV6-5 and TRBJ2-3, with TRBD2 identical over 7 bases. CDR1 MNHEY and CDR2 SVGAGI come from the germline V gene. The length of the CDR3 is 15 residues. The ends lost 2 bases at V and 11 bases at J; junction bases unmatched: 13. The DNA of the CDR3 is TGTGCCAGCAGTTACGGGAGGGCCGGCTCAATTATGCAGTATTTT. Its translation: CASSYGRAGSIMQYF.

The chain has TRBV7-7 and TRBJ2-3, with 7 bases lining up with TRBD2. V lost 1 base, J lost 4 bases, and 5 bases stayed unmatched. This CDR3 comprises 15 residues. CDR1 is SSHAT, CDR2 FNYEAQ, per germline (reference sequence). The CDR3 bases are TGTGCCAGCAGCTTAGATGCTAGCGGCTCAGATACGCAGTATTTT. This codes for CASSLDASGSDTQYF.

The V gene is TRBV30, the J gene TRBJ1-4, with 8 bases identical to TRBD1. The CDR3 contains 15 residues. Germline assignment: CDR1 GTSNPN and CDR2 SVGIG (reference sequence). The trim removed 3 bases at V and 7 bases at J, leaving 10 bases unmatched. The CDR3 protein is CAWSQWDRRREKLFF. CDR3 in DNA: TGTGCCTGGAGCCAATGGGACAGGCGGCGTGAAAAACTGTTTTTT.

The rearrangement uses TRBV7-2 and TRBJ2-1; D is unclear. Germline CDR1 is SGHTA and CDR2 is FQGNSA. V lost 7 bases and J lost 5, with 12 bases in between. The CDR3 covers 13 residues. Here the CDR3 DNA reads TGTGCCAGCAACCAACGCCTACACAATGAGCAGTTCTTC. Amino acid sequence: CASNQRLHNEQFF. The full variable domain, with the rest looked up from reference TRBV7-2 and TRBJ2-1, is GAGVSQSPSNKVTEKGKDVELRCDPISGHTALYWYRQSLGQGLEFLIYFQGNSAPDKSGLPSDRFSAERTGGSVSTLTIQRTQQEDSAVYLCASNQRLHNEQFFGPGTRLTVL.

The gene calls are TRBV5-1 and TRBJ1-6; TRBD1 matches at 9 bases. Germline-derived CDR1 and CDR2 are SGHRS and YFSETQ. The CDR3 spans 14 residues. V was pared by 4 bases and J by 7 bases, with 3 bases of the junction left unmatched. The CDR3 loop reads CASSPGQGNSPLHF. The DNA of the CDR3 is TGCGCCAGCAGCCCCGGACAGGGGAATTCACCCCTCCACTTT.

The chain uses TRBV28 and TRBJ1-2; D is unclear. Per germline, CDR1 MDHEN and CDR2 SYDVKM. This CDR3 is 13 amino acids long. Between the trimmed V and J ends, which lost 2 bases and 6 bases, there was a span of 10 bases. The CDR3: CASSLVRRDGYTF. CDR3 in DNA: TGTGCCAGCAGTTTAGTTCGGAGGGATGGCTACACCTTC.

The chain is built from TRBV18 and TRBJ1-2; D unresolved. V was trimmed by 6 bases and J by 0 bases, leaving 14 bases between them. This CDR3 has 15 residues. Germline V gives CDR1 KGHSH, CDR2 LQKENI. The DNA for the CDR3 is TGTGCCAGCTCTCAATTCGACGGAGCTAACTATGGCTACACCTTC. Its translation is CASSQFDGANYGYTF.

CDR3 protein: CASSLITYTEAFF. The CDR3 DNA reads TGTGCCAGCAGTTTAATCACTTACACTGAAGCTTTCTTT. The genes are TRBV28 and TRBJ1-1; D unresolved. This CDR3 region has 13 residues. The germline CDR1 and CDR2 sequences are MDHEN and SYDVKM. V lost 2 bases, J lost 3 bases, and 7 bases lay in between.

The genes are TRBV9 and TRBJ1-3; D is unclear. Germline CDR1 is SGDLS and CDR2 is YYNGEE. The CDR3 length is 16 residues. V was clipped by 4 bases and J by 4 bases, with 18 bases between them. The CDR3: CASSLGDTTLGNTIYF. CDR3 nucleotide sequence: TGTGCCAGCAGCTTAGGCGACACCACTCTGGGAAACACCATATATTTT.

The CDR3 nucleotides read TGCGCCAGCAGCCAAGATGTCGGGGGGGACACCAATGAGCAGTTCTTC. Residues: CASSQDVGGDTNEQFF. The chain uses TRBV4-3 and TRBJ2-1, with 8 bases identical to TRBD2. V lost 0 bases to trimming and J lost 6 bases; unmatched junction nucleotides: 7. The CDR3 extends over 16 amino acids. Germline V gene lookup returns CDR1 LGHNA and CDR2 YSLEER.

The chain uses TRBV6-5 and TRBJ1-4; D gene ambiguous. The ends were cut back, 0 bases at V and 4 bases at J, with 6 bases in the middle. Germline lookup yields CDR1 MNHEY and CDR2 SVGAGI. This CDR3 has 14 residues. The CDR3 nucleotides read TGTGCCAGCAGTTACTCGATGAGTAATGAAAAACTGTTTTTT. Amino acids: CASSYSMSNEKLFF.

The rearrangement joins TRBV5-1 to TRBJ1-1; D is unclear. V was shortened by 4 bases and J by 0 bases, with 7 bases between the two germline ends. From germline, CDR1 is SGHRS and CDR2 YFSETQ. This CDR3 contains 13 residues. The CDR3 DNA follows: TGCGCCAGCAGCCCTGGGCTGAACACTGAAGCTTTCTTT. Amino acids: CASSPGLNTEAFF.

The rearrangement joins TRBV9 to TRBJ2-6; D gene ambiguous. Germline CDR1 SGDLS, CDR2 YYNGEE. The CDR3 has 15 amino acids. Trimming took off 4 bases at V and 0 bases at J, with 8 bases between the two ends. CDR3 coding DNA: TGTGCCAGCAGCACTCGAGACTCTGGGGCCAACGTCCTGACTTTC. This gives the protein CASSTRDSGANVLTF.

The chain has TRBV13 and TRBJ2-3; TRBD1 agrees at 8 bases. V trimming: 0 bases; J trimming: 4 bases; junction bases outside the gene matches: 9. The germline V gene encodes CDR1 PRHDT and CDR2 FYEKMQ (reference sequence). The CDR3 extends over 17 amino acids. CDR3 amino acids: CASSLGRTGTWADTQYF. The CDR3 nucleotides are TGTGCCAGCAGCTTAGGCCGGACAGGGACGTGGGCAGATACGCAGTATTTT.